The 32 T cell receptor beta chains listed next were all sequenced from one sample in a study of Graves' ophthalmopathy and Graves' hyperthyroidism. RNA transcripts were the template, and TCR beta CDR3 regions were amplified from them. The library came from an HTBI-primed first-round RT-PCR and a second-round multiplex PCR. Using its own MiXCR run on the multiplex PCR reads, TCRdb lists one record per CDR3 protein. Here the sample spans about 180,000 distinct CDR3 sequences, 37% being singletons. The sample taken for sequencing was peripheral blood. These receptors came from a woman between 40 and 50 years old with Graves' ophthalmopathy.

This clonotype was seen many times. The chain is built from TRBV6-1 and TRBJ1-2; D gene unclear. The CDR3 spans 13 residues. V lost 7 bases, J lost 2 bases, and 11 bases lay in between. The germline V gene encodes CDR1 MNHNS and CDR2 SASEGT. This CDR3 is CASKPASNYGYTF. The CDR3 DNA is TGTGCCAGCAAACCGGCTTCCAACTATGGCTACACCTTC.

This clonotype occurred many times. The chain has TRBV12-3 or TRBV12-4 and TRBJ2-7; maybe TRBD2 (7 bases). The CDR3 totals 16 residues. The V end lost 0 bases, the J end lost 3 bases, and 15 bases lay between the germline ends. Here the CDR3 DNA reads TGTGCCAGCAGTTTAGCCGGAGGTAGGGGGGGCTACGAGCAGTACTTC. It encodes CASSLAGGRGGYEQYF.

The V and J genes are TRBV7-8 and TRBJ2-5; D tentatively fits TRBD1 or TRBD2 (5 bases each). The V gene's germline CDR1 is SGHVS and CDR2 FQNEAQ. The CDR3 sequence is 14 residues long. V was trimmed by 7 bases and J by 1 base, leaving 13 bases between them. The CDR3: CASIRGRSQETQYF. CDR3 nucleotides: TGTGCCAGCATCCGGGGCAGATCCCAAGAGACCCAGTACTTC.

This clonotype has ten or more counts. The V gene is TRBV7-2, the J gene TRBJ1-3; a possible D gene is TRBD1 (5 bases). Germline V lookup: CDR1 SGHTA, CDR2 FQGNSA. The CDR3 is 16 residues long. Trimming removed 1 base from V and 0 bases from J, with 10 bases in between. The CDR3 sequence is CASSLGGRPSGNTIYF. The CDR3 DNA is TGTGCCAGCAGCTTAGGGGGACGACCCTCTGGAAACACCATATATTTT.

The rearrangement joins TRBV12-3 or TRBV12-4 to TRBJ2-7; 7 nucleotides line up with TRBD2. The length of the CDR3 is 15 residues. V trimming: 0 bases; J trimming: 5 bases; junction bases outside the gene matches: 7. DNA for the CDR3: TGTGCCAGCAGTTTAGCGGGAGGGAGTAAGGACGAGCAGTACTTC. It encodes CASSLAGGSKDEQYF.

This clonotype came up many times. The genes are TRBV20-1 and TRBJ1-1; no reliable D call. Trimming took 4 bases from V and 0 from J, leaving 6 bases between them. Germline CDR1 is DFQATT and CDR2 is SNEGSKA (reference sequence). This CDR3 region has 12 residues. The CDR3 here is CSAMGLNTEAFF. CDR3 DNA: TGCAGTGCTATGGGGTTGAACACTGAAGCTTTCTTT.

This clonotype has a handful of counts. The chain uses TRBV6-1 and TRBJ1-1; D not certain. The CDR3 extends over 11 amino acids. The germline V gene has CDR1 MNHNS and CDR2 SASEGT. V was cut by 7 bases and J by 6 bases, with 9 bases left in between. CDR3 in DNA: TGTGCCAGCACCTTACACCCTGAAGCTTTCTTT. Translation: CASTLHPEAFF.

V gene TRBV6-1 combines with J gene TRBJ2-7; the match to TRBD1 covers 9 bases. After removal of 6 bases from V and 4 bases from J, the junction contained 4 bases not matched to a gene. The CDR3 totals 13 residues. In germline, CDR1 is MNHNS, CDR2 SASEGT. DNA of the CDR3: TGTGCCAGCAGAGACAGGGGGATTTACGAGCAGTACTTC. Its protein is CASRDRGIYEQYF.

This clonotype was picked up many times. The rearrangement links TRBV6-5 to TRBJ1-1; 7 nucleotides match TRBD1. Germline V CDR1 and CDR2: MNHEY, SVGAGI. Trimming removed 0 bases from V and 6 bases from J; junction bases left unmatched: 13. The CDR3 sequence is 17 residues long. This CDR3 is CASSYSRLQQGLPEAFF. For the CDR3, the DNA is TGTGCCAGCAGTTACTCGAGGTTACAACAGGGGCTTCCTGAAGCTTTCTTT.

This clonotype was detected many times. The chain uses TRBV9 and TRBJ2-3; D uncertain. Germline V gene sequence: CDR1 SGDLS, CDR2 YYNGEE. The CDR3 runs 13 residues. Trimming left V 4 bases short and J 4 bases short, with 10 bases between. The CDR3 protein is CASSFRWADTQYF. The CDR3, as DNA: TGTGCCAGCAGCTTTCGGTGGGCAGATACGCAGTATTTT.

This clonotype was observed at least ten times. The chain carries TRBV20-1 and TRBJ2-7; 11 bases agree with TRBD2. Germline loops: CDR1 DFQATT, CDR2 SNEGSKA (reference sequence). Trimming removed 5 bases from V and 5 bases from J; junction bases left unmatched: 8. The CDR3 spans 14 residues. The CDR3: CSAHDTSGRHEQYF. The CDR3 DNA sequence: TGCAGTGCTCACGACACTAGCGGGAGACACGAGCAGTACTTC.

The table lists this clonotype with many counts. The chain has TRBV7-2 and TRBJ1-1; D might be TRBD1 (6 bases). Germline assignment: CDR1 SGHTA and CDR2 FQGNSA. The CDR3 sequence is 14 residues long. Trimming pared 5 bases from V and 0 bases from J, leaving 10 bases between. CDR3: CASSEQGMNTEAFF. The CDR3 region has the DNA TGTGCCAGCAGCGAACAGGGTATGAACACTGAAGCTTTCTTT.

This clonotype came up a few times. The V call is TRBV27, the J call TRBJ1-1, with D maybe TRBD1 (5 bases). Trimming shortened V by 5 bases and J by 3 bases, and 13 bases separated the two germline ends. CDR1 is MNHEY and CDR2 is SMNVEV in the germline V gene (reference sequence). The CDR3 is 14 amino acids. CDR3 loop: CASSTLQVHTEAFF. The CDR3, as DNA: TGTGCCAGCAGTACCCTACAGGTCCACACTGAAGCTTTCTTT.

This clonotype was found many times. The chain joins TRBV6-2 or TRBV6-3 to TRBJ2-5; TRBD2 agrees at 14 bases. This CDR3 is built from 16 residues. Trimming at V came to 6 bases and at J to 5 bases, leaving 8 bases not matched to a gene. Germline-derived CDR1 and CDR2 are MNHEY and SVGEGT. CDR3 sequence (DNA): TGTGCCAGCAGCACCGGGACTAGCGGGAGCTTTGAGACCCAGTACTTC. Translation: CASSTGTSGSFETQYF.

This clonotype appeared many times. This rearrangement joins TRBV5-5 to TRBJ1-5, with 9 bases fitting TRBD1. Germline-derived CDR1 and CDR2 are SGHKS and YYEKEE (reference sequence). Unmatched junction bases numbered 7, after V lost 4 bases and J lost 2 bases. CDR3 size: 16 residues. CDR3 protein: CASSMGQGLGNQPQHF. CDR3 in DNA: TGTGCCAGCAGCATGGGACAGGGATTAGGCAATCAGCCCCAGCATTTT.

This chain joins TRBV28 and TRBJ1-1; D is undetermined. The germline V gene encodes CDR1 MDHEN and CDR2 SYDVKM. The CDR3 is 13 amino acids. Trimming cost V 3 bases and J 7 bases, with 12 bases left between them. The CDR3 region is CASSFTLQVEAFF. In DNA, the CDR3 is TGTGCCAGCAGTTTTACACTGCAGGTTGAAGCTTTCTTT.

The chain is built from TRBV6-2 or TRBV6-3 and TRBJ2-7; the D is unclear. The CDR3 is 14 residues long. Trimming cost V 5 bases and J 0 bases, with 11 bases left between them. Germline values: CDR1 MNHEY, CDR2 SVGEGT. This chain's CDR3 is CASSIGRSSYEQYF. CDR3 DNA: TGTGCCAGCAGTATTGGCAGGAGCTCCTACGAGCAGTACTTC.

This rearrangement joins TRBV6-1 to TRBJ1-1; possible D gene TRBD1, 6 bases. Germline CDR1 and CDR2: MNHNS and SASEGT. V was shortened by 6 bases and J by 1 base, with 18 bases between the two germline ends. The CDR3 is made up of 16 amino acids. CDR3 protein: CASSHRQVGPNTEAFF. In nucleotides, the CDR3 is TGTGCCAGCAGCCATAGACAGGTTGGGCCGAACACTGAAGCTTTCTTT.

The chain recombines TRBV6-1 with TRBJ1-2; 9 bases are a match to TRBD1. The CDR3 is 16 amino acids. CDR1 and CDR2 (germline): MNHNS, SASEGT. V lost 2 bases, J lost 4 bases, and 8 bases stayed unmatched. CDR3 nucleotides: TGTGCCAGCAGTGAACCGGGACAGGGTAGTACCTATGGCTACACCTTC. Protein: CASSEPGQGSTYGYTF.

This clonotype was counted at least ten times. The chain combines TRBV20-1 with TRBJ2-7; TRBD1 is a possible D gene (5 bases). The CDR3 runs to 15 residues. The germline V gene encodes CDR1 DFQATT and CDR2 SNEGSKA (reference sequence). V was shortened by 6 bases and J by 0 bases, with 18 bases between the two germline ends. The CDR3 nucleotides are TGCAGTGCCCCCAGGGCGGATCTACTCTCCTACGAGCAGTACTTC. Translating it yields CSAPRADLLSYEQYF.

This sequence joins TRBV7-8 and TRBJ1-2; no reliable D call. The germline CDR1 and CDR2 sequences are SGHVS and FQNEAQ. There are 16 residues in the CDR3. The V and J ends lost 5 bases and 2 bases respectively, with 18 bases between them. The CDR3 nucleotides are TGTGCCAGCAGCCTCCGACCCCGGGGAGTGAACTATGGCTACACCTTC. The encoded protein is CASSLRPRGVNYGYTF.

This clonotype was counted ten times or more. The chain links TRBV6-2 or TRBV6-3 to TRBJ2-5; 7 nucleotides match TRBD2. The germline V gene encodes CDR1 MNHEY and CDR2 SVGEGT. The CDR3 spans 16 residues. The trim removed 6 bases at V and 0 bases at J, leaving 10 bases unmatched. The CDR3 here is CASSKTLAGHQETQYF. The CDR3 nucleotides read TGTGCCAGCAGCAAAACTTTAGCGGGTCACCAAGAGACCCAGTACTTC.

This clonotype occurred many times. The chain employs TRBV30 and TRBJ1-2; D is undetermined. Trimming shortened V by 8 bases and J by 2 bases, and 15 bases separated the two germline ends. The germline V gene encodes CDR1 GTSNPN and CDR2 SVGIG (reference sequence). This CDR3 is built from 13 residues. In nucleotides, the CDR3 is TGTGCCAATAAGGGAACCTTAAACTATGGCTACACCTTC. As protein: CANKGTLNYGYTF.

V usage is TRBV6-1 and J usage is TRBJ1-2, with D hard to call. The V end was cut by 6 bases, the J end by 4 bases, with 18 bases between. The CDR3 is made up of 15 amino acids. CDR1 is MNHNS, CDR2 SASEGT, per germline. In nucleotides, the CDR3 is TGTGCCAGCAGAGAAACGGGCCTAAACGTCTATGGCTACACCTTC. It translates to CASRETGLNVYGYTF.

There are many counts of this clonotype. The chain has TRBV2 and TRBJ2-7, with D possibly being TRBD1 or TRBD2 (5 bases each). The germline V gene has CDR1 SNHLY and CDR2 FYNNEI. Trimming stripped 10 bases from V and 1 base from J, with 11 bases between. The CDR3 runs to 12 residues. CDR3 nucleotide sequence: TGTGCCACCCGGGGCGGTTCCTACGAGCAGTACTTC. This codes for CATRGGSYEQYF.

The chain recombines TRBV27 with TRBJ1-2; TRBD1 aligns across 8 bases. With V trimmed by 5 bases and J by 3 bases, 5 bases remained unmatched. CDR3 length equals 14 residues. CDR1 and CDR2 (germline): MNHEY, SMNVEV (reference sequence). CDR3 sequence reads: CASSTQTGDYGYTF. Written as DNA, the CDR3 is TGTGCCAGCAGTACTCAGACAGGGGACTATGGCTACACCTTC.

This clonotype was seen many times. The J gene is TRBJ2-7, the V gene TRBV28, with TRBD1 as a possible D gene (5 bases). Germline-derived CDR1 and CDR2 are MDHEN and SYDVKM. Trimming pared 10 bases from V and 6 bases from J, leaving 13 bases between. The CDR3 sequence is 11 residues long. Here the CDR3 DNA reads TGTGCCACAAGTGGGGCCCGCGAGCAGTACTTC. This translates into CATSGAREQYF. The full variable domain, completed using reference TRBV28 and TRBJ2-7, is DVKVTQSSRYLVKRTGEKVFLECVQDMDHENMFWYRQDPGLGLRLIYFSYDVKMKEKGDIPEGYSVSREKKERFSLILESASTNQTSMYLCATSGAREQYFGPGTRLTVT.

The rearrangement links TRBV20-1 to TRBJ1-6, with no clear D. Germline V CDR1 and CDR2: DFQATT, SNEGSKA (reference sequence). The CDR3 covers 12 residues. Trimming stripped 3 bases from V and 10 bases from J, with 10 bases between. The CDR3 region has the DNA TGCAGTGCTAGCCCGGGTGGGTCACCCCTCCACTTT. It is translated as CSASPGGSPLHF.

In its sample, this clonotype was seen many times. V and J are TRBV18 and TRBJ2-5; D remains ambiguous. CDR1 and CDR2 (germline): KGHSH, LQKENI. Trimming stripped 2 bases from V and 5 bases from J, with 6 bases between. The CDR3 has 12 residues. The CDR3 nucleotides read TGTGCCAGCTCACCAATGGGGGAGACCCAGTACTTC. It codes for CASSPMGETQYF.

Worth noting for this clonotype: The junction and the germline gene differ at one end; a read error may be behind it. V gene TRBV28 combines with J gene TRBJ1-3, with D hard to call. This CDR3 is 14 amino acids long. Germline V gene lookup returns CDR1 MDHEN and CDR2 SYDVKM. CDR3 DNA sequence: TGTGCCAGCATATACGGTGACTCTGGAAACACCATATACTTT. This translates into CASIYGDSGNTIYF. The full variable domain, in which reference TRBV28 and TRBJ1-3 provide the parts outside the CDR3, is DVKVTQSSRYLVKRTGEKVFLECVQDMDHENMFWYRQDPGLGLRLIYFSYDVKMKEKGDIPEGYSVSREKKERFSLILESASTNQTSMYLCASIYGDSGNTIYFGEGSWLTVV.

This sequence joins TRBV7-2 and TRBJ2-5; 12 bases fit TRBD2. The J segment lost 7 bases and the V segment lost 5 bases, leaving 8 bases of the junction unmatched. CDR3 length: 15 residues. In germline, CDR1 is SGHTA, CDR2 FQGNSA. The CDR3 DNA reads TGTGCCAGCAGCCTGACTAGCGGGGGACTATGGACCCAGTACTTC. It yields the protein CASSLTSGGLWTQYF.

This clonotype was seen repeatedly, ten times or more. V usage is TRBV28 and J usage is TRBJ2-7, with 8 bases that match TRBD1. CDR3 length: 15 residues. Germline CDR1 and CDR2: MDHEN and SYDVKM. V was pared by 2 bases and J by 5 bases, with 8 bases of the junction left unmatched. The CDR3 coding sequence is TGTGCCAGCAGTTTAGGTGGACAGGGACCCGACGAGCAGTACTTC. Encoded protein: CASSLGGQGPDEQYF.